The 17 T cell receptor beta chains below all came from one sample that was sequenced in a study of early T cells in non-severe SARS-CoV-2 infection. One entry per CDR3 protein results from TCRdb running MiXCR on the 5' RACE reads. The profile covers tens of thousands of distinct CDR3 sequences, with 9.5% to 15% appearing a single time and around 2.9% taken by the ten largest. This specimen consisted of whole blood, obtained at baseline. Every receptor here comes from an adult who was a healthcare worker with PCR-confirmed SARS-CoV-2 infection or an uninfected control (not recorded which).

Comments on this clonotype: The conserved closing phenylalanine or tryptophan is absent in this CDR3, likely reflecting a read error. The chain couples TRBV24-1 to TRBJ1-2; TRBD1 might be the D (6 bases). The CDR3 loop spans 14 amino acids. Germline CDR1 reads KGHDR; CDR2 reads SFDVKD. Trimming stripped 4 bases from V and 0 bases from J, with 8 bases between. CDR3 in amino acids: CATSDRTANYGYTS. In nucleotides, the CDR3 is TGTGCCACCAGTGACCGGACAGCTAACTATGGCTACACCTCC.

This clonotype was detected ten times or more. The CDR3 protein is CASSLNRWNIQYF. The CDR3 nucleotides are TGTGCCAGCAGTTTAAACAGGTGGAACATTCAGTACTTC. The chain is built from TRBV12-3 or TRBV12-4 and TRBJ2-4, with a tentative D call TRBD1 (5 bases). The V gene lost 2 bases and the J gene lost 7 bases, with 9 bases spanning the gap. This CDR3 contains 13 residues.

The chain is built from TRBV10-1 and TRBJ2-3, with a possible D match to TRBD1 (5 bases). The V end was cut by 4 bases, the J end by 2 bases, with 13 bases between. CDR1 is WNHNN, CDR2 SYGVQD, per germline (reference sequence). The CDR3 is 15 residues long. The CDR3 spells CASSVALGATDTQYF. The DNA of the CDR3 is TGCGCCAGCAGTGTCGCTTTAGGGGCCACAGATACGCAGTATTTT.

J is TRBJ1-4 and V is TRBV28; D is unresolved. CDR3 length: 13 amino acids. The V gene lost 2 bases and the J gene lost 11 bases, with 12 bases spanning the gap. Germline V lookup: CDR1 MDHEN, CDR2 SYDVKM. The CDR3 nucleotides read TGTGCCAGCAGTTTAGTAGAGGATGCGAAACTGTTTTTT. Its protein is CASSLVEDAKLFF.

In its sample, this clonotype was seen many times. This sequence joins TRBV6-2 or TRBV6-3 and TRBJ2-3; D possibly corresponds to TRBD1 (6 bases). Germline values: CDR1 MNHEY, CDR2 SVGEGT. The germline V and J ends were trimmed by 0 bases and 10 bases, with 17 bases remaining between them. CDR3 length equals 15 residues. CDR3 bases: TGTGCCAGCAGTTACTCGAAGGGCTCCAGGGGTGCGCAGTATTTT. This encodes CASSYSKGSRGAQYF.

This clonotype was observed many times. The chain uses TRBV2 and TRBJ2-7; D call uncertain. Germline lookup yields CDR1 SNHLY and CDR2 FYNNEI. V lost 4 bases to trimming and J lost 0 bases, with 10 bases between them. This CDR3 region has 14 residues. As DNA, the CDR3 is TGTGCCAGCAGTGTGACGCGAAGCTCCTACGAGCAGTACTTC. Its translation is CASSVTRSSYEQYF. The full variable domain, completed using reference TRBV2 and TRBJ2-7, is EPEVTQTPSHQVTQMGQEVILRCVPISNHLYFYWYRQILGQKVEFLVSFYNNEISEKSEIFDDQFSVERPDGSNFTLKIRSTKLEDSAMYFCASSVTRSSYEQYFGPGTRLTVT.

CDR3 protein: CASSPMAAGTLYQPQHF. The CDR3 DNA reads as TGTGCCAGCAGCCCGATGGCCGCCGGGACCTTATATCAGCCCCAGCATTTT. This rearrangement joins TRBV7-6 to TRBJ1-5; tentative D call: TRBD1 (5 bases). V lost 5 bases and J 5 bases, leaving 22 bases between the germline ends. Germline CDR1 reads SGHVS; CDR2 reads FNYEAQ. This CDR3 region has 17 residues.

This clonotype was picked up a small number of times. This chain uses TRBV7-8 with TRBJ2-7; D is unclear. Germline CDR1 reads SGHVS; CDR2 reads FQNEAQ. Between the trimmed V and J ends, which lost 1 base and 2 bases, there was a span of 12 bases. The CDR3 extends over 15 amino acids. CDR3 protein: CASSLEFGFAYEQYF. CDR3 DNA: TGTGCCAGCAGCTTAGAATTCGGGTTTGCCTACGAGCAGTACTTC.

In this sample, this clonotype turned up a few times. This chain connects TRBV3-1 to TRBJ1-2; TRBD1 might be the D (6 bases). Germline-derived CDR1 and CDR2 are LGHDT and YNNKEL (reference sequence). This CDR3 is 14 amino acids long. The V gene lost 3 bases and the J gene lost 6 bases, with 14 bases spanning the gap. Here the CDR3 DNA reads TGTGCCAGCAGCCAGCGGGGGGGCTTGAATGGCTACACCTTC. This sequence encodes CASSQRGGLNGYTF. The complete variable domain, with remaining parts taken from reference TRBV3-1 and TRBJ1-2, reads DTAVSQTPKYLVTQMGNDKSIKCEQNLGHDTMYWYKQDSKKFLKIMFSYNNKELIINETVPNRFSPKSPDKAHLNLHINSLELGDSAVYFCASSQRGGLNGYTFGSGTRLTVV.

This clonotype was seen repeatedly, ten times or more. CDR3 DNA sequence: TGTGCCAGCAGCTCCCAGGGGATTAGCACAGATACGCAGTATTTT. Amino acid sequence: CASSSQGISTDTQYF. The genes are TRBV11-2 and TRBJ2-3; a weak D match, TRBD1 (6 bases). This CDR3 spans 15 amino acids. With 4 bases removed from V and 0 bases from J, the gap between germline ends came to 11 bases. Germline V gene lookup returns CDR1 SGHAT and CDR2 FQNNGV.

In its sample, this clonotype was seen many times. The chain employs TRBV14 and TRBJ2-1; 8 bases line up with TRBD1. Trimming removed 4 bases from V and 3 bases from J; junction bases left unmatched: 8. Looked up from germline, CDR1 is SGHDN and CDR2 is FVKESK. This CDR3 has 16 residues. CDR3 sequence (DNA): TGTGCCAGCAGCCCAACCGGGACAGGATTCTACAATGAGCAGTTCTTC. This gives the protein CASSPTGTGFYNEQFF.

This clonotype was seen a few times. The rearrangement links TRBV12-3 or TRBV12-4 to TRBJ2-1; a possible D gene is TRBD2 (5 bases). Trimming removed 2 bases from V and 7 bases from J, with 18 bases in between. The CDR3 loop spans 16 amino acids. CDR3 DNA: TGTGCCAGCAGTTTAAGGACCGGAGGAACACAAAATGAGCAGTTCTTC. Protein product: CASSLRTGGTQNEQFF.

This clonotype appeared a few times. This chain connects TRBV7-9 to TRBJ1-1; D is perhaps TRBD1 (5 bases). This CDR3 has 16 residues. V shed 4 bases and J shed 5 bases, with 20 bases lying between them. Germline CDR1 SEHNR, CDR2 FQNEAQ (reference sequence). The CDR3 DNA is TGTGCCAGCAGCTCCCTTAAAACAGGCTCGGGGACTGAAGCTTTCTTT. It codes for CASSSLKTGSGTEAFF.

V is TRBV28 and J is TRBJ2-5; 7 bases agree with TRBD1. This CDR3 spans 14 amino acids. V was pared by 5 bases and J by 2 bases, with 5 bases of the junction left unmatched. Looked up from germline, CDR1 is MDHEN and CDR2 is SYDVKM. The CDR3 DNA is TGTGCCAGCAGTCCTACAGGGGATCAAGAGACCCAGTACTTC. This encodes CASSPTGDQETQYF.

This clonotype was detected only a few times. This chain connects TRBV2 to TRBJ1-2; D might be TRBD1 (5 bases). This CDR3 has 14 amino acids. Trimming took 6 bases from V and 6 from J, leaving 17 bases between them. Germline V gives CDR1 SNHLY, CDR2 FYNNEI. DNA of the CDR3: TGTGCCAGCAGGATCACCAGGGTTCAGGATGGCTACACCTTC. Amino acid sequence: CASRITRVQDGYTF.

This clonotype was counted a few times. The chain links TRBV5-1 to TRBJ2-5; perhaps TRBD1 as D (6 bases). This CDR3 is built from 13 residues. CDR1 and CDR2 from the germline V gene are SGHRS and YFSETQ. Trimming removed 4 bases at V and 13 bases at J, with 20 bases between. The CDR3: CASSGTGRETRYF. As DNA, the CDR3 is TGCGCCAGCAGCGGTACAGGGAGAGAGACTCGGTACTTC.

This chain links TRBV6-5 with TRBJ2-2; 7 bases align to TRBD2. V shed 11 bases, J shed 1 base, and the junction held 16 bases outside the gene matches. The germline V gene encodes CDR1 MNHEY and CDR2 SVGAGI. The CDR3 has 17 residues. In DNA, the CDR3 is TGTGCCTCTTCTGGCGGGCCGGTAGCGGGGAACACCGGGGAGCTGTTTTTT. Translated: CASSGGPVAGNTGELFF.